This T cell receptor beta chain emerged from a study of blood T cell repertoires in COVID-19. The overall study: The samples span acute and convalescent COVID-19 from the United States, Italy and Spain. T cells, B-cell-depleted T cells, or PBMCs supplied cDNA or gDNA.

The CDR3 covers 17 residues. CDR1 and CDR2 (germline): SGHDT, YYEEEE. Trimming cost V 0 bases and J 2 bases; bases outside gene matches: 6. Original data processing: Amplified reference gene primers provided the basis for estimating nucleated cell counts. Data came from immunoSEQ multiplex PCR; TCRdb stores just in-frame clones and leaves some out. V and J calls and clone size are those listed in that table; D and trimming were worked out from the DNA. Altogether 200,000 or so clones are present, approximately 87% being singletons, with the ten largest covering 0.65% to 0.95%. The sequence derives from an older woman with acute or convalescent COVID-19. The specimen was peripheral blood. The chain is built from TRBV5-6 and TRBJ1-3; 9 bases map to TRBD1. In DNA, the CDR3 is TGTGCCAGCAGCTTGGGGCTCAGGACAGGGGCTGGAAACACCATATATTTT. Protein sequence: CASSLGLRTGAGNTIYF.